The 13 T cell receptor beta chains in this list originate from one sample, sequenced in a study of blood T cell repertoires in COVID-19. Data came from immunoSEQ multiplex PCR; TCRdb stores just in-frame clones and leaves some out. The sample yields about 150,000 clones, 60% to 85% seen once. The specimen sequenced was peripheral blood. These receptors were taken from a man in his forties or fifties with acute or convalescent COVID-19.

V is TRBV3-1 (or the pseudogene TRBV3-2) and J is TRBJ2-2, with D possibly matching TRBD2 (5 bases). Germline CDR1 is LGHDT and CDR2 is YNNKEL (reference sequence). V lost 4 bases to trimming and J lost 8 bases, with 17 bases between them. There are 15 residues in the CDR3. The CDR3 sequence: CASSPYVTGRGELFF. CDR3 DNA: TGTGCCAGCAGCCCCTACGTTACGGGAAGGGGGGAGCTGTTTTTT.

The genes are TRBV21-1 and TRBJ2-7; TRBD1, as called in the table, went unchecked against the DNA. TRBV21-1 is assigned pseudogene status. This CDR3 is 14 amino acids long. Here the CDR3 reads CASIQIGQGYEQYF. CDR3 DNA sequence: TGTGCCAGCATCCAGATCGGACAGGGCTACGAGCAGTACTTC.

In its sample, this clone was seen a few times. The CDR3 bases are TGCGCCAGCAGCTTGTTGCCTCTCCGACGCGGCGGCTTGAACACTGAAGCTTTCTTT. Protein product: CASSLLPLRRGGLNTEAFF. The chain uses TRBV5-1 and TRBJ1-1, with unresolved D. CDR1 SGHRS and CDR2 YFSETQ come from the germline V gene. The CDR3 consists of 19 residues. V was trimmed by 1 base and J by 0 bases, leaving 22 bases between them.

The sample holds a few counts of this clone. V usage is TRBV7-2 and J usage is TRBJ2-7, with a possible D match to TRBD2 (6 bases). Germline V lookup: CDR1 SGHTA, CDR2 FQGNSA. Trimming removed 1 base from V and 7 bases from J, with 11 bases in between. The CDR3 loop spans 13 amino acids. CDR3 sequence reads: CASSLVAGGEQYV. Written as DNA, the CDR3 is TGTGCCAGCAGCTTAGTCGCCGGGGGTGAGCAGTACGTC.

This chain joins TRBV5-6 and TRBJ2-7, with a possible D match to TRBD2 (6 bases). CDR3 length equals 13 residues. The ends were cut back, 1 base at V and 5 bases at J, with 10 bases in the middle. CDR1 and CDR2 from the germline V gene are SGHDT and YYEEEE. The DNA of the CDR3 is TGTGCCAGCAGCTTGACTAGGAGGGACGAGCAGTACTTC. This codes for CASSLTRRDEQYF.

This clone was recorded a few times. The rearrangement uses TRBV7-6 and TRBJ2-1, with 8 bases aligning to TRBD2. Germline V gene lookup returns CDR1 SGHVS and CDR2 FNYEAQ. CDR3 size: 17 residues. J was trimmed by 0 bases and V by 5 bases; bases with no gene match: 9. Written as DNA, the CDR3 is TGTGCCAGCAGCCTACTCTTAGCGGGGAGCTCCTACAATGAGCAGTTCTTC. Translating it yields CASSLLLAGSSYNEQFF.

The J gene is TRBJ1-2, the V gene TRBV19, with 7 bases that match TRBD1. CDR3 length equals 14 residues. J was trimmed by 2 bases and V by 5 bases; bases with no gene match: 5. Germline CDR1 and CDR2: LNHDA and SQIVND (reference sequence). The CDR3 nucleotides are TGTGCCAGTAGTGATCCAGGGGGAAACTATGGCTACACCTTC. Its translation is CASSDPGGNYGYTF.

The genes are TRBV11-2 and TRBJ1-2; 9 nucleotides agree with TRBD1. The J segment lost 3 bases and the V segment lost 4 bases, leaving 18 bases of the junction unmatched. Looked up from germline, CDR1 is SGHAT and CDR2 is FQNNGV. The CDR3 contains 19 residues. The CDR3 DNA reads TGTGCCAGCAGCTCACGCGTCCCGGGACAGGGTTCGGGGGACTATGGCTACACCTTC. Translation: CASSSRVPGQGSGDYGYTF.

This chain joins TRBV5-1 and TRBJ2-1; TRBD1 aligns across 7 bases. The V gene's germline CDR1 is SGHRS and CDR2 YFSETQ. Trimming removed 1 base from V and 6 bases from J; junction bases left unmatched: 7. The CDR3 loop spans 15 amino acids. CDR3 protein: CASSLSRGIFNEQFF. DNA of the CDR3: TGCGCCAGCAGCTTGTCCAGGGGGATTTTCAATGAGCAGTTCTTC.

CDR3: CATSDLPTGGEETQYF. The CDR3 nucleotides are TGTGCCACCAGTGATTTACCAACAGGGGGCGAGGAGACCCAGTACTTC. This chain connects TRBV24-1 to TRBJ2-5; 9 bases agree with TRBD1. This CDR3 has 16 amino acids. Trimming at V came to 1 base and at J to 5 bases, leaving 7 bases not matched to a gene. Germline loops: CDR1 KGHDR, CDR2 SFDVKD.

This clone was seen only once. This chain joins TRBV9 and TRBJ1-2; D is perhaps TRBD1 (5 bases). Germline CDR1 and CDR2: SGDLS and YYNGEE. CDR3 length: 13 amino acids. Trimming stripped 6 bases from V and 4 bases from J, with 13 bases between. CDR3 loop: CASNLGGVYGYTF. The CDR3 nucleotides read TGTGCCAGCAACCTTGGGGGGGTCTATGGCTACACCTTC.

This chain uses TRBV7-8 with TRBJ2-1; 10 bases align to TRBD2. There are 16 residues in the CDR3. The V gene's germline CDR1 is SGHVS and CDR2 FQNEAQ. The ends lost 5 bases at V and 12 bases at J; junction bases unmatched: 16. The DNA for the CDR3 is TGTGCCAGCAGCCCCTATCTAGCGGGGGTCCAGGCCTCGCAGTTCTTC. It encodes CASSPYLAGVQASQFF.

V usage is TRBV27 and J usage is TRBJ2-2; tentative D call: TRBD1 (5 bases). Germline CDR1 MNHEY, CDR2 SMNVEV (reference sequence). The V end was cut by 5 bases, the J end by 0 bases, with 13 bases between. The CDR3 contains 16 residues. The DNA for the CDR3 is TGTGCCAGCAGTCGACACCAGGGAACGAACACCGGGGAGCTGTTTTTT. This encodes CASSRHQGTNTGELFF.